This TCR beta chain was recorded in a study of OX40 agonist ivuxolimab in advanced cancers. Some clones are missing from TCRdb's copy, which holds only in-frame ones; the method was immunoSEQ multiplex PCR. The data show about 46,000 clones, around 90% seen once. The CDR3 spans 14 residues. J lost 6 bases, V lost 3 bases, and 3 bases had no gene match. Germline lookup yields CDR1 LGHNA and CDR2 YSLEER. The receptor's source is an adult with an advanced solid tumor such as melanoma, head and neck, liver or kidney cancer. The sequencing used CD4+ or CD8+ T cells sorted from blood, collected in a trial of the OX40 agonist ivuxolimab. This rearrangement joins TRBV4-3 to TRBJ2-2, with TRBD2 identical over 8 bases. CDR3: CASSHRGGSGELFF. DNA for the CDR3: TGCGCCAGCAGCCACCGGGGGGGTTCCGGGGAGCTGTTTTTT.